These 4 T cell receptor beta chains came from one sample sequenced in a study of siplizumab effects on memory and regulatory T cells. Assay: immunoSEQ multiplex PCR; the TCRdb copy retains only in-frame clones and omits some. Here the sample spans under 140,000 clones, roughly 92% being singletons. What was sequenced was CD4+ T cells sorted from blood. These receptors all stem from a human donor in good health.

The chain employs TRBV7-8 and TRBJ1-3; 7 positions agree with TRBD1. The length of the CDR3 is 14 residues. Germline assignment: CDR1 SGHVS and CDR2 FQNEAQ. After removal of 6 bases from V and 4 bases from J, the junction contained 6 bases not matched to a gene. The CDR3 DNA reads TGTGCCAGCAGAGGGACAGAGAAAGGAAACACCATATATTTT. Translating gives CASRGTEKGNTIYF.

V is TRBV19 and J is TRBJ1-1; 8 nucleotides agree with TRBD1. Germline lookup yields CDR1 LNHDA and CDR2 SQIVND (reference sequence). The CDR3 has 14 amino acids. With V trimmed by 7 bases and J by 1 base, 5 bases remained unmatched. The CDR3 here is CASTLGQGNTEAFF. DNA of the CDR3: TGTGCCAGTACCCTCGGACAGGGGAACACTGAAGCTTTCTTT.

This clone is a singleton in its sample. This chain connects TRBV25-1 to TRBJ1-3; TRBD1 matches at 7 bases. This CDR3 spans 17 amino acids. The germline V gene encodes CDR1 MGHDK and CDR2 SYGVNS. The V and J ends lost 3 bases and 0 bases, in that order; junction bases with no gene match: 8. In DNA form, the CDR3 reads TGTGCCAGCAGTGAGTTCAGGGGGTTCCACTCTGGAAACACCATATATTTT. Protein: CASSEFRGFHSGNTIYF. The full variable domain, with the rest looked up from reference TRBV25-1 and TRBJ1-3, is EADIYQTPRYLVIGTGKKITLECSQTMGHDKMYWYQQDPGMELHLIHYSYGVNSTEKGDLSSESTVSRIRTEHFPLTLESARPSHTSQYLCASSEFRGFHSGNTIYFGEGSWLTVV.

The chain employs TRBV7-3 and TRBJ1-1; D is unresolved. V lost 5 bases to trimming and J lost 0 bases, with 10 bases between them. Germline loops: CDR1 SGHTA, CDR2 FQGTGA. The CDR3 loop spans 14 amino acids. CDR3 amino acids: CASSPGPMNTEAFF. The CDR3 DNA reads as TGTGCCAGCAGCCCCGGACCCATGAACACTGAAGCTTTCTTT.